This T cell receptor beta chain was sequenced in a study of blood T cell repertoires in COVID-19. This CDR3 is built from 16 residues. Germline V CDR1 and CDR2: LNHDA, SQIVND (reference sequence). V lost 5 bases to trimming and J lost 0 bases, with 11 bases between them. The method was immunoSEQ multiplex PCR; TCRdb's version includes in-frame clones alone and lacks a portion of them. The table records 200,000 to 300,000 clones, approximately 85% of them present only once. The specimen sequenced was peripheral blood. The clonotype originates from a man aged 50 to 59 with COVID-19, enrolled during active disease. The rearrangement uses TRBV19 and TRBJ1-6; D remains ambiguous. The CDR3 DNA reads as TGTGCCAGTAGTTTAGGCGCGAGCTCCTATAATTCACCCCTCCACTTT. Translating it yields CASSLGASSYNSPLHF. Full variable domain (rest looked up from reference TRBV19 and TRBJ1-6): DGGITQSPKYLFRKEGQNVTLSCEQNLNHDAMYWYRQDPGQGLRLIYYSQIVNDFQKGDIAEGYSVSREKKESFPLTVTSAQKNPTAFYLCASSLGASSYNSPLHFGNGTRLTVT.